This T cell receptor beta chain was recovered during a study of T-cell reconstitution after alpha-beta-depleted transplantation in children. The study's findings and limits: Reported findings indicate that, about two months after transplant, alpha-beta T cells came from several hundred expanded clones, which were derived from non-depleted graft cells. One year post-transplant, T-cell counts and diversity were largely derived from T cells produced anew. Some patients' high day-60 TCRbeta diversity was attributed to recipient cells surviving conditioning.

In this sample, this clonotype turned up many times. Its antigen is unknown. Germline V gives CDR1 SGDLS, CDR2 YYNGEE. V lost 0 bases to trimming and J lost 4 bases, with 7 bases between them. CDR3 length: 14 amino acids. TCRbeta library construction was performed incorporating unique molecular identifiers. TCRdb ran MiXCR on the PCR reads and lists one entry per CDR3 protein. Counted here are 900,000 or so distinct CDR3 sequences, under 20% occurring once; the ten biggest clones make up about 4.6%. The rearrangement uses TRBV9 and TRBJ2-2; D gene uncertain. This TCR derives from a male patient under 18 who had a stem cell transplant for acute lymphoblastic leukemia, so the T cells may come from the graft donor. The sequenced sample was PBMCs, mostly from graft donor cells, obtained 360 days after TCRalphabeta/CD19-depleted stem cell transplant. The CDR3 nucleotides are TGTGCCAGCAGCGTAGTTGTTACCACCGGGGAGCTGTTTTTT. This gives the protein CASSVVVTTGELFF.